Following are 27 T cell receptor beta chains from one sample sequenced in a study of shared clonotypes between healthy human individuals. Clones were sequenced by immunoSEQ multiplex PCR, and TCRdb holds only the in-frame ones, with some missing. The sample includes 550,000 to 700,000 clones, more than 70% of them seen just once. The sample taken for sequencing was memory CD4+ T cells sorted from blood. Specified subset: CD45RA-negative fraction. The receptors were sampled from a woman in her 30s in good health.

V gene TRBV25-1 combines with J gene TRBJ2-1; 8 nucleotides agree with TRBD2. The CDR3 runs 17 residues. The V gene end was trimmed by 3 bases and the J gene end by 5 bases; junction bases not matched to a gene: 12. Per germline, CDR1 MGHDK and CDR2 SYGVNS. CDR3 sequence: CASSEGQSGSPHNEQFF. In DNA form, the CDR3 reads TGTGCCAGCAGTGAGGGACAAAGCGGGAGCCCCCACAATGAGCAGTTCTTC.

The chain recombines TRBV18 with TRBJ1-1; 7 bases match TRBD1. The J segment lost 5 bases and the V segment lost 6 bases, leaving 9 bases of the junction unmatched. The CDR3 length is 14 residues. Germline CDR1 reads KGHSH; CDR2 reads LQKENI. Here the CDR3 DNA reads TGTGCCAGCTCCCAAGGACAGGTGGGGACTGAAGCTTTCTTT. This codes for CASSQGQVGTEAFF.

The chain has TRBV27 and TRBJ2-7; tentatively, D is TRBD2 (6 bases). The CDR3 sequence is 13 residues long. Germline lookup yields CDR1 MNHEY and CDR2 SMNVEV (reference sequence). Between the trimmed V and J ends, which lost 5 bases and 2 bases, there was a span of 10 bases. The chain's CDR3 is CASSVSGPYEQYF. The CDR3 DNA reads as TGTGCCAGCAGTGTTAGCGGACCCTACGAGCAGTACTTC.

CDR3 amino acids: CASSVGSLSSYNEQFF. The CDR3 DNA is TGCGCCAGCAGCGTCGGCAGTCTTAGCTCCTACAATGAGCAGTTCTTC. The V and J genes are TRBV5-1 and TRBJ2-1; D ambiguous. The CDR3 is 16 residues long. Germline V gives CDR1 SGHRS, CDR2 YFSETQ. The germline V and J ends were trimmed by 4 bases and 0 bases, with 14 bases remaining between them. Together with reference TRBV5-1 and TRBJ2-1, the CDR3 gives the full variable domain: KAGVTQTPRYLIKTRGQQVTLSCSPISGHRSVSWYQQTPGQGLQFLFEYFSETQRNKGNFPGRFSGRQFSNSRSEMNVSTLELGDSALYLCASSVGSLSSYNEQFFGPGTRLTVL.

The chain has TRBV28 and TRBJ2-4; 9 bases are a match to TRBD2. Per germline, CDR1 MDHEN and CDR2 SYDVKM. This CDR3 contains 15 residues. After removal of 7 bases from V and 3 bases from J, the junction contained 7 bases not matched to a gene. CDR3 coding DNA: TGTGCCAGCACTTCAATAGCGGGGGTCAAAAACATTCAGTACTTC. It yields the protein CASTSIAGVKNIQYF.

This rearrangement joins TRBV5-1 to TRBJ2-3; D is unresolved. Looked up from germline, CDR1 is SGHRS and CDR2 is YFSETQ. V was pared by 0 bases and J by 2 bases, with 10 bases between. The CDR3 is made up of 15 amino acids. The CDR3 is CASSLADPTTDTQYF. DNA of the CDR3: TGCGCCAGCAGCTTGGCGGACCCGACCACAGATACGCAGTATTTT.

CDR3 in amino acids: CASRPRPGGGGSGNTIYF. The CDR3 bases are TGTGCCAGCAGGCCGAGGCCGGGCGGTGGGGGCTCTGGAAACACCATATATTTT. V and J are TRBV7-9 and TRBJ1-3; TRBD1 is a possible D gene (5 bases). The germline CDR1 and CDR2 sequences are SEHNR and FQNEAQ (reference sequence). The CDR3 is 18 residues long. Trimming left V 6 bases short and J 0 bases short, with 21 bases between.

The sample holds one count of this clone. The V and J genes are TRBV7-2 and TRBJ2-7; 11 bases match TRBD2. Germline-derived CDR1 and CDR2 are SGHTA and FQGNSA. After removal of 5 bases from V and 3 bases from J, the junction contained 6 bases not matched to a gene. This CDR3 comprises 15 residues. The DNA of the CDR3 is TGTGCCAGCAGCCTCCGGACTAGCGGGCTCTACGAGCAGTACTTC. Translation gives CASSLRTSGLYEQYF.

This clone was recorded a few times. The J gene is TRBJ1-4, the V gene TRBV5-4; D is uncertain. Germline CDR1 is SGHNT and CDR2 is YYREEE (reference sequence). The CDR3 sequence is 13 residues long. V was trimmed by 1 base and J by 0 bases, leaving 1 base between them. The CDR3 region is CASSLPTNEKLFF. CDR3 bases: TGTGCCAGCAGCTTGCCAACTAATGAAAAACTGTTTTTT.

V usage is TRBV19 and J usage is TRBJ1-3; no clear D gene. There are 14 residues in the CDR3. Germline CDR1 reads LNHDA; CDR2 reads SQIVND (reference sequence). Trimming shortened V by 3 bases and J by 2 bases, and 8 bases separated the two germline ends. This chain's CDR3 is CASSMGGAGNTIYF. CDR3 coding DNA: TGTGCCAGTAGTATGGGTGGAGCTGGAAACACCATATATTTT.

This clone has a handful of counts. J is TRBJ2-3 and V is TRBV2; 7 bases align to TRBD1. In germline, CDR1 is SNHLY, CDR2 FYNNEI. V lost 10 bases, J lost 6 bases, and 7 bases stayed unmatched. This CDR3 spans 12 amino acids. CDR3 residues: CATRQGADTQYF. As DNA, the CDR3 is TGTGCCACTCGACAGGGTGCCGATACGCAGTATTTT.

This clone was counted once. This rearrangement joins TRBV4-2 to TRBJ2-2; 14 bases align to TRBD2. CDR3 size: 19 residues. Germline V gene data show CDR1 as LGHNA and CDR2 as YNFKEQ. Trimming at V came to 0 bases and at J to 4 bases, leaving 7 bases not matched to a gene. The CDR3 loop is CASSQDLGTSGSGTGELFF. The CDR3 DNA sequence: TGTGCCAGCAGCCAAGATCTTGGGACTAGCGGGAGTGGCACCGGGGAGCTGTTTTTT.

This clone was seen ten or more times. The V and J genes are TRBV6-6 and TRBJ1-1; D may be TRBD1 (5 bases). Per germline, CDR1 MNHNY and CDR2 SVGAGI (reference sequence). The CDR3 length is 13 residues. V was cut by 5 bases and J by 2 bases, with 9 bases left in between. CDR3 sequence (DNA): TGTGCCAGCAGTCACGGGGGAAACACTGAAGCTTTCTTT. As protein: CASSHGGNTEAFF.

In its sample, this clone was seen a few times. The rearrangement uses TRBV11-2 and TRBJ2-7, with D perhaps TRBD2 (5 bases). Germline V lookup: CDR1 SGHAT, CDR2 FQNNGV. The length of the CDR3 is 15 residues. V shed 1 base and J shed 1 base, with 11 bases lying between them. CDR3 protein: CASSLAASGSYEQYF. In nucleotides, the CDR3 is TGTGCCAGCAGCTTAGCGGCGAGCGGTTCCTACGAGCAGTACTTC.

The V and J genes are TRBV5-1 and TRBJ1-2, with unresolved D. Between the trimmed V and J ends, which lost 0 bases and 14 bases, there was a span of 29 bases. The length of the CDR3 is 17 residues. Per germline, CDR1 SGHRS and CDR2 YFSETQ. The CDR3: CASSLAFGDSTLSASTF. The CDR3 DNA reads TGCGCCAGCAGCTTGGCGTTCGGTGACTCGACTCTATCGGCGTCGACCTTC.

The V call is TRBV5-1, the J call TRBJ2-5; TRBD2 aligns across 13 bases. The CDR3 covers 18 residues. CDR1 is SGHRS and CDR2 is YFSETQ in the germline V gene. V lost 4 bases to trimming and J lost 1 base; unmatched junction nucleotides: 10. CDR3 sequence (DNA): TGCGCCAGCAGCCCCGGGACTAGCGGGACCTGGCTCCAAGAGACCCAGTACTTC. Translated: CASSPGTSGTWLQETQYF.

J is TRBJ1-1 and V is TRBV5-1; D remains unclear. Looked up from germline, CDR1 is SGHRS and CDR2 is YFSETQ. This CDR3 region has 12 residues. V lost 4 bases, J lost 6 bases, and 10 bases lay in between. The CDR3 loop is CASSAGYSEAFF. DNA for the CDR3: TGCGCCAGCAGCGCGGGGTATTCTGAAGCTTTCTTT.

V is TRBV28 and J is TRBJ1-1, with 8 bases aligning to TRBD1. The CDR3 loop spans 14 amino acids. The germline CDR1 and CDR2 sequences are MDHEN and SYDVKM. With V trimmed by 7 bases and J by 7 bases, 11 bases remained unmatched. The CDR3 nucleotides are TGTGCCAGCAATTCACCGGGACAGGTCTATGAAGCTTTCTTT. Translation: CASNSPGQVYEAFF.

The gene calls are TRBV30 and TRBJ1-1; no reliable D call. The CDR3 consists of 14 residues. The ends were cut back, 0 bases at V and 0 bases at J, with 8 bases in the middle. Germline-derived CDR1 and CDR2 are GTSNPN and SVGIG (reference sequence). The CDR3 protein is CAWSVRALNTEAFF. In DNA, the CDR3 is TGTGCCTGGAGTGTACGGGCACTGAACACTGAAGCTTTCTTT.

The genes are TRBV7-2 and TRBJ1-5; TRBD1 aligns across 9 bases. J gave up 6 bases and V 3 bases, and 6 bases lay outside the gene matches. Germline lookup yields CDR1 SGHTA and CDR2 FQGNSA. The CDR3 sequence is 15 residues long. CDR3 sequence reads: CASSFLRQGGQPQHF. The CDR3 region has the DNA TGTGCCAGCAGCTTTTTAAGACAGGGGGGTCAGCCCCAGCATTTT.

The chain recombines TRBV6-5 with TRBJ1-2, with D unresolved. Germline V lookup: CDR1 MNHEY, CDR2 SVGAGI. Trimming cost V 6 bases and J 3 bases, with 14 bases left between them. The CDR3 covers 14 residues. Written as DNA, the CDR3 is TGTGCCAGCAGCCGGGAGTTGCAGGACTATGGCTACACCTTC. Residues: CASSRELQDYGYTF.

A word on this clone: With a far larger clone one base away, a read error is the likely cause. This sequence joins TRBV5-4 and TRBJ2-7; 7 bases align to TRBD1. This CDR3 contains 13 residues. Germline CDR1 reads SGHNT; CDR2 reads YYREEE (reference sequence). Trimming removed 2 bases from V and 2 bases from J; junction bases left unmatched: 1. As DNA, the CDR3 is TGTGCCAGCAGCTTACAGGGGCCCTACGAGCAGTACTTC. This codes for CASSLQGPYEQYF.

The chain is built from TRBV6-5 and TRBJ2-5, with a tentative D call TRBD2 (5 bases). CDR1 is MNHEY and CDR2 is SVGAGI in the germline V gene. The CDR3 length is 12 residues. The V and J ends lost 6 bases and 2 bases respectively, with 7 bases between them. The CDR3 is CASRDFQETQYF. In nucleotides, the CDR3 is TGTGCCAGCAGGGACTTTCAAGAGACCCAGTACTTC.

This sequence joins TRBV7-8 and TRBJ1-3; no reliable D call. The CDR3 sequence is 12 residues long. Between the trimmed V and J ends, which lost 4 bases and 6 bases, there was a span of 7 bases. Germline V lookup: CDR1 SGHVS, CDR2 FQNEAQ. CDR3: CASSSVINTIYF. In DNA form, the CDR3 reads TGTGCCAGCAGCTCCGTTATAAACACCATATATTTT.

This chain connects TRBV10-2 to TRBJ2-1, with TRBD2 identical over 8 bases. The CDR3 extends over 15 amino acids. In germline, CDR1 is WSHSY, CDR2 SAAADI. The ends lost 8 bases at V and 5 bases at J; junction bases unmatched: 11. CDR3 region: CASRAGREGHNEQFF. The CDR3 region has the DNA TGCGCCAGCCGTGCCGGGAGGGAGGGCCACAATGAGCAGTTCTTC.

The CDR3 DNA reads as TGTGCCAGTAGTATCAACCAGGGGTTTGACACTGAAGCTTTCTTT. It yields the protein CASSINQGFDTEAFF. V gene TRBV19 combines with J gene TRBJ1-1, with D tentatively TRBD1 (6 bases). The CDR3 covers 15 residues. V lost 3 bases to trimming and J lost 3 bases, with 14 bases between them. Per germline, CDR1 LNHDA and CDR2 SQIVND (reference sequence).

There are a few counts of this clone. The V and J genes are TRBV19 and TRBJ2-7; possible D gene TRBD2, 5 bases. There are 14 residues in the CDR3. The V gene's germline CDR1 is LNHDA and CDR2 SQIVND (reference sequence). The ends were cut back, 6 bases at V and 7 bases at J, with 19 bases in the middle. The CDR3 DNA reads TGTGCCAGTAGGGAAGCCGGGGTATCGGGTGAGCAGTACTTC. Protein: CASREAGVSGEQYF.